This note documents a single TCR beta chain sequence. Its antigen is still unknown. A read error may account for a junction end that differs from germline. This entry comes from a study of tumor-infiltrating lymphocytes in primary liver carcinoma (dated by TCRdb to about 2017). About the full investigation: The five patients, three men and two women aged 30 to 69 years, had hepatocellular carcinoma (four) or combined HCC and intrahepatic cholangiocarcinoma (one). The five patients had tumors of stage T1-T3 N0M0, with maximum diameters ranging from 4.2 to 10 cm. Roughly 3.5 to 8 million productive TCRbeta reads were obtained per sample, and no significant difference in read depth was found between tissue types. The study combined TCRbeta repertoire sequencing, expression microarrays and whole-exome sequencing across five regions of each liver tumor, with adjacent normal tissue and blood. TCRbeta repertoire sequencing covered approximately 35 specimens from 5 patients: some 25 tumor regions, 5 adjacent noncancerous liver tissues and 5 peripheral blood samples. To link TCRbeta repertoire diversity to the local molecular phenotype, the approximately 23 tumor region samples were profiled with Agilent mRNA microarrays. Reproducibility between technical replicate repertoires was high, with correlation coefficients above 0.95 and mean shared-clone rates about 0.89.

Broad study findings and their caveats: The top 250 clones accounted for a significantly greater share of the repertoire in tumors than in blood (p = 0.039). Consistent with antigen-driven expansion, pairs of tumor regions showed higher repertoire overlap (mean around 36%) than either tumor-adjacent pairs (around 17%) or tumor-blood pairs (approximately 15%). Only the TCR beta chain was sequenced, so true repertoire diversity is likely underestimated because unpaired alpha chains were not captured. Only 4 or 5 patients were included in the study, and the authors note that the findings should be validated in a larger study. Just about 7-25% of top clones turned up in all five regions of a tumor, which suggests spatial heterogeneity among tumor-infiltrating T cells. Since the samples were bulk and unsorted, there was no way to compare CD4+ and CD8+ T cell repertoires.

The CDR1 and CDR2 encoded by the germline V gene are SQVTM and ANQGSEA. The CDR3 numbers 15 residues from cysteine through phenylalanine. The entry retains the CDR3 DNA only, 45 bases that are in frame from base 1. Without any cell sorting, total RNA and DNA were co-extracted from roughly 21-30 mg of bulk tissue using the AllPrep DNA/RNA mini kit. Between November 2015 and early 2016, a few patients in China with histopathologically diagnosed primary liver carcinoma had their tumors surgically resected. Chronic HBV infection was present in the patients, and the patients were treatment-naive at sampling. Each tumor was sampled at five spatially separated regions: the tumor centre plus the superior, inferior, left-lateral and right-lateral poles. Histology showed that every tumor sample contained more than 80% viable tumor cells. Pieces of fresh tumor and adjacent tissue were cut in half, with one half kept in RNAlater at -80 degrees C and the other half sent for histology.

A constant-region primer and ProtoScript II reverse transcriptase were used to reverse-transcribe TCRbeta-specific cDNA from approximately 450 ng total RNA. The TCRbeta libraries were prepared through three rounds of nested multiplex PCR following a slightly modified ARM-PCR procedure. Multiplex TRBV1-TRBV30 forward primers and a Cbeta reverse primer were used in the first two PCR rounds, each of which was run for around 9 cycles. A final 25-cycle PCR with Deep VentR polymerase added sample barcodes and Illumina adapters. Before sequencing, amplicons of 200-500 bp were gel-purified using a QIAquick gel extraction kit. TCRbeta amplicons were sequenced on an Illumina HiSeq 2500 with 250-bp paired-end reads. For the original study's pipeline: To recover full CDR3 sequences, reads were quality-trimmed using Trimmomatic v0.33 and paired reads were then merged using FLASH v1.2.11. MiGEC v1.2.1b assigned V, D and J germline segments to the rearranged TCRbeta sequences. VDJtools v1.0.0 computed clonotype statistics and Shannon-Wiener diversity indices. To cut down on sampling bias, every analysis after diversity analysis relied on just the 250 most abundant clonotypes from each sample. The public reads were reprocessed in TCRdb via fastp at Q25 and MiXCR, keeping in-frame beta chains. Rows merge per CDR3 protein into single entries with the most common DNA and genes. These V and J calls derive from TCRdb rather than the authors' analysis. In all, the sample holds under 200,000 distinct CDR3 sequences, and about 82% of those were seen once. Of the sample, about a sixth is held by the ten largest clones.

The sample was tumor tissue from primary liver carcinoma. This chain joins TRBV29-1 to TRBJ2-2; TRBD2 fits 9 bases in the junction. The source of this sequence is a man in his forties with primary liver carcinoma and hepatitis B virus infection. At the DNA level, the sequence is TGCAGCGTTGGGACTAGCGTGGCGAACTCCGGGGAGTTGTTTTTT. Translated, it reads CSVGTSVANSGELFF.